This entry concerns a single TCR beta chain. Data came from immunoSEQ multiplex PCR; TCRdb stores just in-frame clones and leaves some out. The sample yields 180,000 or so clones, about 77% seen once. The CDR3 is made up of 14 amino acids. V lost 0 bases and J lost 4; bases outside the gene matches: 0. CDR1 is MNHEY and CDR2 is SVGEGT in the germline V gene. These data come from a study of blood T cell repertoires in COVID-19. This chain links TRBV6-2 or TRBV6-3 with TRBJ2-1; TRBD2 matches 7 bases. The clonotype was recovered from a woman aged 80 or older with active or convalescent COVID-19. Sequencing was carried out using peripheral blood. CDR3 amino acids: CASSYSGGYNEQFF. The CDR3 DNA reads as TGTGCCAGCAGTTACTCGGGGGGGTACAATGAGCAGTTCTTC.